The 32 T cell receptor beta chains presented below share a single source sample, sequenced in a study of T-cell reconstitution after alpha-beta-depleted transplantation in children. It was with unique molecular identifiers that the TCRbeta library was prepared. TCRdb reprocessed the PCR reads with MiXCR, giving one entry per CDR3 protein. The data show around 490,000 distinct CDR3 sequences, roughly an eighth seen once. This sample comprised PBMCs, mostly from graft donor cells, obtained 180 days after TCRalphabeta/CD19-depleted stem cell transplant. The receptors originated from a female patient between 2 and 10 years old who had a stem cell transplant for aplastic anemia, so the T cells may come from the graft donor.

The chain is built from TRBV7-9 and TRBJ2-1; 11 nucleotides agree with TRBD1. V trimming: 5 bases; J trimming: 6 bases; junction bases outside the gene matches: 9. Germline V gene lookup returns CDR1 SEHNR and CDR2 FQNEAQ (reference sequence). The CDR3 consists of 16 residues. The DNA for the CDR3 is TGTGCCAGCAGCACAGTTGGGACAGGGGGGCGCAATGAGCAGTTCTTC. Its protein product is CASSTVGTGGRNEQFF.

The J gene is TRBJ1-4, the V gene TRBV10-3; D is ambiguous. Per germline, CDR1 ENHRY and CDR2 SYGVKD. The CDR3 is 13 residues long. Trimming left V 4 bases short and J 17 bases short, with 20 bases between. The CDR3 DNA follows: TGTGCCATCAGTGGTACGACTAGCGGGCGGTACTTTTTT. Its protein is CAISGTTSGRYFF.

In its sample, this clonotype was seen a few times. The chain couples TRBV6-2 or TRBV6-3 to TRBJ2-7; perhaps TRBD1 as D (5 bases). Germline lookup yields CDR1 MNHEY and CDR2 SVGEGT. CDR3 length equals 12 residues. V lost 4 bases and J 11 bases, leaving 15 bases between the germline ends. In nucleotides, the CDR3 is TGTGCCAGCAGTTCCAGGGCTCTCTTGGAGTACTTC. This gives the protein CASSSRALLEYF.

The chain recombines TRBV20-1 with TRBJ2-7, with D perhaps matching TRBD2 (6 bases). The CDR3 sequence is 13 residues long. The germline V gene encodes CDR1 DFQATT and CDR2 SNEGSKA (reference sequence). Trimming stripped 1 base from V and 1 base from J, with 8 bases between. This chain's CDR3 is CSARGLESYEQYF. The CDR3 nucleotides are TGCAGTGCTAGAGGACTAGAGTCCTACGAGCAGTACTTC.

The V gene is TRBV7-9, the J gene TRBJ1-2; 7 nucleotides agree with TRBD1. This CDR3 spans 13 amino acids. The trim removed 5 bases at V and 8 bases at J, leaving 8 bases unmatched. Germline loops: CDR1 SEHNR, CDR2 FQNEAQ (reference sequence). This chain's CDR3 is CASSQGGVCGYTF. CDR3 in DNA: TGTGCCAGCAGCCAAGGGGGCGTCTGCGGCTACACCTTC.

This clonotype has a handful of counts. The J gene is TRBJ1-1, the V gene TRBV29-1; D possibly corresponds to TRBD1 (5 bases). CDR3 length: 12 amino acids. Trimming stripped 6 bases from V and 1 base from J, with 9 bases between. Germline V lookup: CDR1 SQVTM, CDR2 ANQGSEA. CDR3 DNA sequence: TGCAGCGTGACTGACAGGAACACTGAAGCTTTCTTT. Translation gives CSVTDRNTEAFF.

This chain uses TRBV20-1 with TRBJ2-1; 10 bases are a match to TRBD2. The junction had 22 bases not matched to a gene; V was cut back by 6 bases and J by 2 bases. There are 20 residues in the CDR3. The germline CDR1 and CDR2 sequences are DFQATT and SNEGSKA (reference sequence). CDR3 region: CSATRFDGRLAGAPYNEQFF. The CDR3 bases are TGCAGTGCCACCCGATTTGATGGGCGGCTAGCGGGAGCTCCCTACAATGAGCAGTTCTTC.

This clonotype showed up just a few times. CDR3 coding DNA: TGTGCCAGCAGTTTTGAGGCCATTTTAACCGGGGAGCTGTTTTTT. As protein: CASSFEAILTGELFF. The V call is TRBV28, the J call TRBJ2-2; the D is unclear. Per the germline V gene, CDR1 is MDHEN and CDR2 is SYDVKM. The CDR3 extends over 15 amino acids. Trimming stripped 3 bases from V and 5 bases from J, with 13 bases between.

This clonotype was found a few times. The chain uses TRBV27 and TRBJ2-3; 9 bases match TRBD2. J was trimmed by 3 bases and V by 6 bases; bases with no gene match: 10. This CDR3 has 16 amino acids. CDR1 MNHEY and CDR2 SMNVEV come from the germline V gene (reference sequence). The CDR3 nucleotides are TGTGCCAGCAGGTCTGGAGGGCTAGCGGGGACAGATACGCAGTATTTT. Protein sequence: CASRSGGLAGTDTQYF.

The J gene is TRBJ1-5, the V gene TRBV5-1, with TRBD1 matching 8 bases. V shed 4 bases, J shed 5 bases, and the junction held 5 bases outside the gene matches. Germline-derived CDR1 and CDR2 are SGHRS and YFSETQ. The CDR3 runs to 14 residues. The CDR3 region has the DNA TGCGCCAGCAGCCCGGGGACAGGCCATCAGCCCCAGCATTTT. It specifies CASSPGTGHQPQHF. Supplemented by reference TRBV5-1 and TRBJ1-5, the full variable domain reads KAGVTQTPRYLIKTRGQQVTLSCSPISGHRSVSWYQQTPGQGLQFLFEYFSETQRNKGNFPGRFSGRQFSNSRSEMNVSTLELGDSALYLCASSPGTGHQPQHFGDGTRLSIL.

This chain uses TRBV5-1 with TRBJ1-5; D remains ambiguous. V lost 4 bases, J lost 0 bases, and 14 bases lay in between. The germline V gene has CDR1 SGHRS and CDR2 YFSETQ. The CDR3 spans 16 residues. The CDR3 DNA reads as TGCGCCAGCAGCCCCCGACCCGGGTTTAGCAATCAGCCCCAGCATTTT. Its protein is CASSPRPGFSNQPQHF.

The CDR3 nucleotides are TGTGCCAGCAGCTTAGGTCCCCCACAGGGGCCCTACGAGCAGTACGTC. Translating gives CASSLGPPQGPYEQYV. V is TRBV7-2 and J is TRBJ2-7; 7 positions agree with TRBD1. The length of the CDR3 is 16 residues. With V trimmed by 1 base and J by 2 bases, 8 bases remained unmatched. The germline V gene has CDR1 SGHTA and CDR2 FQGNSA.

The sample holds a few counts of this clonotype. The CDR3 coding sequence is TGTGCCACCAGCAGAGCCGACTATTCATGGGATACGCAGTATTTT. Translated, it gives CATSRADYSWDTQYF. The rearrangement uses TRBV15 and TRBJ2-3; D possibly corresponds to TRBD2 (5 bases). Germline V lookup: CDR1 LNHNV, CDR2 YYDKDF (reference sequence). The CDR3 extends over 15 amino acids. The V end lost 1 base, the J end lost 6 bases, and 14 bases lay between the germline ends.

This chain joins TRBV15 and TRBJ2-5; the D is unclear. Trimming shortened V by 0 bases and J by 7 bases, and 6 bases separated the two germline ends. Per germline, CDR1 LNHNV and CDR2 YYDKDF (reference sequence). This CDR3 region has 12 residues. CDR3 residues: CATSRDGRTQYF. CDR3 bases: TGTGCCACCAGCAGAGATGGCCGGACCCAGTACTTC.

This clonotype occurred many times. The CDR3: CASSPGPRTSNNEQFF. The CDR3 bases are TGTGCCAGCAGCCCAGGTCCCCGGACTAGCAACAATGAGCAGTTCTTC. The rearrangement joins TRBV7-2 to TRBJ2-1; 8 positions match TRBD2. Trimming cost V 5 bases and J 5 bases; bases outside gene matches: 11. The CDR3 runs 16 residues. CDR1 and CDR2 (germline): SGHTA, FQGNSA.

This clonotype was seen many times. The genes are TRBV6-5 and TRBJ2-2; the D is unclear. Germline V gene data show CDR1 as MNHEY and CDR2 as SVGAGI. The ends were cut back, 5 bases at V and 9 bases at J, with 7 bases in the middle. The CDR3 length is 11 residues. The CDR3 region is CASSPDRELFF. CDR3 in DNA: TGTGCCAGCAGTCCCGACAGGGAGCTGTTTTTT.

Here the CDR3 reads CSVEDRSGQGAYEQYF. The CDR3 bases are TGCAGCGTTGAAGATAGGTCCGGACAGGGGGCCTACGAGCAGTACTTC. The chain links TRBV29-1 to TRBJ2-7; 10 nucleotides line up with TRBD1. Germline-derived CDR1 and CDR2 are SQVTM and ANQGSEA. The CDR3 is 16 amino acids. V was pared by 0 bases and J by 2 bases, with 7 bases of the junction left unmatched.

This clonotype was seen more than once but under ten times. J is TRBJ2-1 and V is TRBV11-1; 8 bases fit TRBD1. The J segment lost 8 bases and the V segment lost 2 bases, leaving 5 bases of the junction unmatched. The CDR3 is made up of 14 amino acids. Germline V lookup: CDR1 SGHAT, CDR2 FQDESV (reference sequence). The CDR3 DNA is TGTGCCAGCAGCTTACCCTGGACAGGGTATGAGCAGTTCTTC. Translation: CASSLPWTGYEQFF.

Note on this clonotype: This could be a read error, since a much larger clone is one nucleotide away. The rearrangement joins TRBV12-3 or TRBV12-4 to TRBJ2-7, with D uncertain. The CDR3 is 12 amino acids. The V gene lost 4 bases and the J gene lost 9 bases, with 13 bases spanning the gap. CDR3 in amino acids: CASSSSSYLQYF. The DNA for the CDR3 is TGTGCCAGCAGTTCTTCCTCTTATTTGCAGTACTTC.

This clonotype has more than one count but fewer than ten. The CDR3 spells CASSPRDRFIIYEQYF. The DNA for the CDR3 is TGTGCCAGCAGCCCTAGGGACAGGTTTATTATTTACGAGCAGTACTTC. V usage is TRBV12-3 or TRBV12-4 and J usage is TRBJ2-7; 8 bases are shared with TRBD1. There are 16 residues in the CDR3. The V and J ends lost 6 bases and 4 bases, in that order; junction bases with no gene match: 14.

The chain uses TRBV4-3 and TRBJ1-5, with no clear D. The CDR3 has 14 residues. Germline-derived CDR1 and CDR2 are LGHNA and YSLEER. The germline V and J ends were trimmed by 0 bases and 4 bases, with 7 bases remaining between them. The CDR3 DNA is TGCGCCAGCAGCCAAGATAGGACGAATCAGCCCCAGCATTTT. Translating gives CASSQDRTNQPQHF.

The genes are TRBV12-3 or TRBV12-4 and TRBJ2-6; 16 bases are a match to TRBD2. The trim removed 10 bases at V and 2 bases at J, leaving 8 bases unmatched. The CDR3 totals 18 residues. CDR3: CAIRGLAGGPPGANVLTF. The CDR3 region has the DNA TGTGCCATCAGGGGACTAGCGGGAGGGCCTCCTGGGGCCAACGTCCTGACTTTC.

The V and J genes are TRBV4-1 and TRBJ2-2, with 12 bases fitting TRBD1. Trimming at V came to 3 bases and at J to 5 bases, leaving 10 bases not matched to a gene. CDR1 MGHRA and CDR2 YSYEKL come from the germline V gene. The CDR3 is made up of 18 amino acids. The CDR3 DNA sequence: TGCGCCAGCAGCCAGACAGGGACAGGGGGCGCGAGGACCGGGGAGCTGTTTTTT. Translation gives CASSQTGTGGARTGELFF.

This clonotype came up a few times. This rearrangement joins TRBV20-1 to TRBJ2-4; 14 nucleotides align to TRBD2. Germline V gives CDR1 DFQATT, CDR2 SNEGSKA (reference sequence). The CDR3 totals 17 residues. Trimming at V came to 3 bases and at J to 1 base, leaving 5 bases not matched to a gene. The CDR3 region is CSARTSGREAAKNIQYF. CDR3 sequence (DNA): TGCAGTGCTAGGACTAGCGGGAGGGAGGCGGCCAAAAACATTCAGTACTTC.

In this sample, this clonotype turned up a few times. The chain combines TRBV7-2 with TRBJ2-1; 7 bases map to TRBD1. This CDR3 has 16 residues. V lost 2 bases to trimming and J lost 7 bases; unmatched junction nucleotides: 11. CDR1 is SGHTA, CDR2 FQGNSA, per germline. The CDR3 region has the DNA TGTGCCAGCAGCTTACTCCGACAGGGATCGGGAAATGAGCAGTTCTTC. The encoded protein is CASSLLRQGSGNEQFF.

The J gene is TRBJ2-2, the V gene TRBV24-1, with 11 nucleotides matching TRBD2. The CDR3 length is 16 residues. Germline trimming cut 6 bases from V and 2 bases from J; bases unmatched to any gene: 4. The germline gives CDR1 KGHDR, CDR2 SFDVKD. The CDR3 reads CATSTGLADNTGELFF. Written as DNA, the CDR3 is TGTGCCACCAGTACGGGACTAGCGGACAACACCGGGGAGCTGTTTTTT.

This clonotype was recorded many times. The chain recombines TRBV5-1 with TRBJ2-1, with TRBD1 matching 8 bases. Germline V gives CDR1 SGHRS, CDR2 YFSETQ. CDR3 length equals 17 residues. Trimming took 2 bases from V and 4 from J; bases not matched to a gene: 11. CDR3: CASSFGRPGQAYNEQFF. DNA for the CDR3: TGCGCCAGCAGCTTTGGCCGACCGGGACAGGCATACAATGAGCAGTTCTTC.

V gene TRBV10-2 combines with J gene TRBJ2-7; either TRBD1 or TRBD2 may supply D (5 bases each). V was trimmed by 10 bases and J by 2 bases, leaving 15 bases between them. Germline V gene lookup returns CDR1 WSHSY and CDR2 SAAADI. This CDR3 comprises 13 residues. The chain's CDR3 is CANTGTGAYEQYF. CDR3 sequence (DNA): TGCGCCAACACCGGGACGGGCGCCTACGAGCAGTACTTC.

The chain carries TRBV9 and TRBJ2-1; 10 nucleotides line up with TRBD2. CDR3 length: 15 residues. Losses at the gene ends were 5 bases for V and 10 bases for J; bases not matched to a gene: 12. Germline-derived CDR1 and CDR2 are SGDLS and YYNGEE. The CDR3 DNA reads as TGTGCCAGCAGTCCACAAGCGGGGGGGGTGGGGGAGCAGTTCTTC. Translated: CASSPQAGGVGEQFF.

This chain joins TRBV12-3 or TRBV12-4 and TRBJ2-3; tentative D call: TRBD1 (6 bases). With 0 bases removed from V and 4 bases from J, the gap between germline ends came to 17 bases. The length of the CDR3 is 17 residues. The CDR3 DNA sequence: TGTGCCAGCAGTTTAGCGCGGTGGCAGGGGCAATCAGATACGCAGTATTTT. Protein product: CASSLARWQGQSDTQYF.

This clonotype was detected a few times. The chain couples TRBV28 to TRBJ1-6, with D uncertain. The germline gives CDR1 MDHEN, CDR2 SYDVKM. Trimming pared 5 bases from V and 5 bases from J, leaving 4 bases between. The CDR3 spans 12 residues. The CDR3 bases are TGTGCCAGCAGTCCCGATAATTCACCCCTCCACTTT. This codes for CASSPDNSPLHF. Full variable domain (rest looked up from reference TRBV28 and TRBJ1-6): DVKVTQSSRYLVKRTGEKVFLECVQDMDHENMFWYRQDPGLGLRLIYFSYDVKMKEKGDIPEGYSVSREKKERFSLILESASTNQTSMYLCASSPDNSPLHFGNGTRLTVT.

This clonotype was counted between two and nine times. DNA for the CDR3: TGTGCCACCAGCAGAACATCGGGAGAGGAGACCCAGTACTTC. Residues: CATSRTSGEETQYF. The chain carries TRBV15 and TRBJ2-5; tentative D call: TRBD2 (6 bases). Between the trimmed V and J ends, which lost 2 bases and 5 bases, there was a span of 12 bases. Germline V gives CDR1 LNHNV, CDR2 YYDKDF (reference sequence). The CDR3 covers 14 residues.